What follows describes a single T cell receptor (beta chain). This record belongs to a study of T cells in Graves' hyperthyroidism and ophthalmopathy. Amplification yielded TCR beta CDR3 regions, with RNA transcripts as the source. Using the HTBI primer set, a first-round RT-PCR was run on the TCR CDR3. One entry per CDR3 protein, called by TCRdb with MiXCR from the multiplex PCR reads. The table has around 600,000 distinct CDR3 sequences, around 14% seen once. For the diagnoses, clinical symptoms, serum thyroxine and TRAb, thyroid ultrasound and orbital computed tomography were used. What was sequenced was blood. The TCR was taken from a woman aged 18-30 years with Graves' ophthalmopathy.

CDR3 residues: CASSFHNTGTPEEQYF. The CDR3 DNA sequence: TGTGCCAGCAGCTTCCACAACACCGGGACCCCCGAGGAGCAGTACTTC. The gene calls are TRBV11-3 and TRBJ2-7; TRBD1 or TRBD2 may be the D gene (5 bases each). CDR1 is SGHNT and CDR2 is YENEEA in the germline V gene. The ends were cut back, 3 bases at V and 7 bases at J, with 22 bases in the middle. CDR3 length equals 16 residues.